In this sample, the clone carrying this T cell receptor beta chain turned up once. Germline V lookup: CDR1 KGHSH, CDR2 LQKENI. There are 16 residues in the CDR3. Unmatched junction bases numbered 6, after V lost 3 bases and J lost 2 bases. This record comes from a study of blood T cell repertoires in COVID-19. Whole-study context: Sample material is recorded as cDNA or gDNA derived from T cells, B-cell-depleted T cells, or PBMCs.

Sequenced by immunoSEQ multiplex PCR; TCRdb stores in-frame clones only, minus some. This sample has 240,000 or so clones, with around nine tenths found just once. V is TRBV18 and J is TRBJ2-3; TRBD2 matches 9 bases. This TCR derives from a woman aged 40 to 50 who had recovered from COVID-19. The source material was peripheral blood. The DNA of the CDR3 is TGTGCCAGCTCACCCATAGCGGGAGAGATCACAGATACGCAGTATTTT. Translating gives CASSPIAGEITDTQYF.